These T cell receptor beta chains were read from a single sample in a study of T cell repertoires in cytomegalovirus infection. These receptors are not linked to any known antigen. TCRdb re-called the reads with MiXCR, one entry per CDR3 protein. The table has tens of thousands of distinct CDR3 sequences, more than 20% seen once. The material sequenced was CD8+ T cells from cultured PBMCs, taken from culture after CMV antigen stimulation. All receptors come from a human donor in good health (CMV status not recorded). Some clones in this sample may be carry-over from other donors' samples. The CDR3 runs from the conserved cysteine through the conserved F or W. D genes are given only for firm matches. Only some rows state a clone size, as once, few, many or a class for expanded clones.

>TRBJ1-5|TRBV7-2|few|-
CASSLEVINQPQHF
TGTGCCAGCAGCTTAGAGGTGATCAATCAGCCCCAGCATTTT
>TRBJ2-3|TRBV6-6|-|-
CASEGDTQYF
TGTGCCAGCGAAGGGGATACGCAGTATTTT
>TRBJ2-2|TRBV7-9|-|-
CASSGEGYTGELFF
TGTGCCAGCAGCGGAGAGGGATACACCGGGGAGCTGTTTTTT
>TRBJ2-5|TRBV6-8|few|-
CASSYSRYSETQYF
TGTGCCAGCAGTTACTCGAGGTATTCAGAGACCCAGTACTTC
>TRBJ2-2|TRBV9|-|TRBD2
CASSGETGGPLTGELFF
TGTGCCAGCAGCGGCGAAACGGGGGGGCCGTTGACCGGGGAGCTGTTTTTT
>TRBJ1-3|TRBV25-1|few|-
CASSEFSDPHLVPGNTIYF
TGTGCCAGCAGTGAATTCTCGGACCCTCATCTAGTCCCTGGAAACACCATATATTTT
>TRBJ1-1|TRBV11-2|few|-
CASSFRQKNTEAFF
TGTGCCAGCAGCTTTAGACAGAAGAACACTGAAGCTTTCTTT
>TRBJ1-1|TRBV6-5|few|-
CASSYAPPGANTEAFF
TGTGCCAGCAGCTATGCACCCCCCGGGGCGAACACTGAAGCTTTCTTT
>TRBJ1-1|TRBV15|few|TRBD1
CATSRDRGPNTEAFF
TGTGCCACCAGCAGAGACAGGGGGCCAAACACTGAAGCTTTCTTT
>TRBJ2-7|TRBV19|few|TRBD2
CASSIGRRTEQYF
TGTGCCAGTAGTATCGGGAGGCGGACCGAGCAGTACTTC
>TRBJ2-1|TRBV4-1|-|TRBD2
CASSQGDGGAYNEQFF
TGCGCCAGCAGCCAAGGGGACGGGGGGGCCTACAATGAGCAGTTCTTC
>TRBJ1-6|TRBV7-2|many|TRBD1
CASSLRLWGQAFNSPLHF
TGTGCCAGCAGCTTACGTTTATGGGGACAGGCTTTCAATTCACCCCTCCACTTT
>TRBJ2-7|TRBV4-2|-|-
CASSQDGEVRWNEQYF
TGTGCCAGCAGCCAAGATGGAGAGGTAAGGTGGAACGAGCAGTACTTC
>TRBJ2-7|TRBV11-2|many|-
CASSFPGTASYEQYF
TGTGCCAGCAGCTTCCCCGGGACGGCATCCTACGAGCAGTACTTC
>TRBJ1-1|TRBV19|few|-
CASSWSLNTEAFF
TGTGCCAGTAGTTGGTCCTTGAACACTGAAGCTTTCTTT
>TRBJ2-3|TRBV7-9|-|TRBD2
CASPSGSSDTQYF
TGTGCCAGCCCTAGCGGGAGCTCAGATACGCAGTATTTT
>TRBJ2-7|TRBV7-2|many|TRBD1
CASSLDGTGGDEQYF
TGTGCCAGCAGCTTAGATGGGACAGGGGGCGACGAGCAGTACTTC
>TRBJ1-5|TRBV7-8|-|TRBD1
CASSLGTANNQPQHF
TGTGCCAGCAGCCTCGGGACAGCCAACAATCAGCCCCAGCATTTT
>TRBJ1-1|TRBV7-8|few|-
CASSLYGQEWDTEAFF
TGTGCCAGCAGTCTATACGGGCAAGAGTGGGACACTGAAGCTTTCTTT
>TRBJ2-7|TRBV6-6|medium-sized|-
CASSYSSVGEQYF
TGTGCCAGCAGTTACTCATCTGTAGGCGAGCAGTACTTC
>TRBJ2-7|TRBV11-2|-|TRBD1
CASSHPQTGTYEQYF
TGTGCCAGCAGCCACCCCCAGACAGGGACCTACGAGCAGTACTTC
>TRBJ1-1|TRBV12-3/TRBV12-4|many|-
CASSKQDWYTEAFF
TGTGCCAGCAGTAAACAGGATTGGTACACTGAAGCTTTCTTT
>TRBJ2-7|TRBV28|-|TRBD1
CASSLTGGPGEQYF
TGTGCCAGCAGTTTAACAGGGGGCCCGGGGGAGCAGTACTTC
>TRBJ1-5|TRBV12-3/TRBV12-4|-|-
CASRGKDQPQHF
TGTGCCAGCAGAGGGAAGGATCAGCCCCAGCATTTT
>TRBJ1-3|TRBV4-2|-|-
CASSQEYGNAYSGNTIYF
TGTGCCAGCAGCCAAGAGTATGGAAACGCATACTCTGGAAACACCATATATTTT
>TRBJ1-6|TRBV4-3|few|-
CASSQEKNSPLHF
TGCGCCAGCAGCCAAGAAAAAAACTCACCCCTCCACTTT
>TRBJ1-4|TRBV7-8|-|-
CASSLGRSDKLFF
TGTGCCAGCAGCTTAGGACGGAGTGATAAACTGTTTTTT
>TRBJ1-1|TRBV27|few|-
CASRDTNTEAFF
TGTGCCAGCAGAGACACGAACACTGAAGCTTTCTTT
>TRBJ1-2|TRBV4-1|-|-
CASSQRTMGVEGGYTF
TGCGCCAGCAGCCAGAGGACCATGGGAGTCGAGGGTGGCTACACCTTC
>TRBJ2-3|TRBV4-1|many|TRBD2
CASSQALAGGPGTDTQYF
TGCGCCAGCAGCCAGGCCCTAGCGGGGGGGCCTGGCACAGATACGCAGTATTTT
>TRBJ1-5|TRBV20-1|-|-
CSAPEARGSNQPQHF
TGCAGTGCTCCTGAGGCCCGGGGGAGCAATCAGCCCCAGCATTTT
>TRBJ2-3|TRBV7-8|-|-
CASSWGLDPTDTQYF
TGTGCCAGCAGCTGGGGACTGGATCCCACAGATACGCAGTATTTT